These 10 T cell receptor beta chains were sequenced from one sample in a study of response to subunit inactivated influenza vaccine. Using its own MiXCR run on the RT-PCR reads, TCRdb lists one record per CDR3 protein. The data hold more than 700,000 distinct CDR3 sequences, with approximately 22% observed a single time. The sample consisted of PBMCs from blood, taken around 5 days after vaccination. These receptors were collected from a man aged 45 to 65 who received an inactivated influenza vaccine.

The V gene is TRBV11-2, the J gene TRBJ2-1; 8 nucleotides match TRBD1. The V segment lost 0 bases and the J segment 8 bases; nucleotides outside the gene matches: 12. Per the germline V gene, CDR1 is SGHAT and CDR2 is FQNNGV. The CDR3 extends over 17 amino acids. The CDR3 region is CASSLDPPRGRGDEQFF. The CDR3 DNA reads TGTGCCAGCAGCTTAGATCCCCCCAGGGGGCGCGGCGATGAGCAGTTCTTC.

The chain employs TRBV5-1 and TRBJ2-3; D possibly corresponds to TRBD2 (6 bases). The CDR3 spans 16 residues. Germline CDR1 reads SGHRS; CDR2 reads YFSETQ. Trimming took off 0 bases at V and 3 bases at J, with 14 bases between the two ends. In nucleotides, the CDR3 is TGCGCCAGCAGCTTGGGGAGCGGGCCTGGGACAGATACGCAGTATTTT. Protein product: CASSLGSGPGTDTQYF.

The V and J genes are TRBV6-5 and TRBJ2-3, with D possibly TRBD1 on 6 matching bases. CDR3 length: 16 residues. CDR1 is MNHEY and CDR2 is SVGAGI in the germline V gene. V shed 0 bases and J shed 3 bases, with 13 bases lying between them. CDR3 in amino acids: CASSYSKGVRTDTQYF. CDR3 DNA: TGTGCCAGCAGTTACTCGAAGGGGGTGAGAACAGATACGCAGTATTTT.

The rearrangement joins TRBV6-1 to TRBJ1-5; TRBD1 matches 8 bases. The CDR3 loop spans 15 amino acids. The V and J ends lost 2 bases and 9 bases, in that order; junction bases with no gene match: 9. Germline V gene lookup returns CDR1 MNHNS and CDR2 SASEGT. CDR3 amino acids: CASSEKGQVHRPQHF. In DNA form, the CDR3 reads TGTGCCAGCAGTGAAAAGGGACAGGTCCATCGGCCCCAGCATTTT.

This chain joins TRBV2 and TRBJ2-3; D is unclear. Germline-derived CDR1 and CDR2 are SNHLY and FYNNEI. The V end was cut by 4 bases, the J end by 8 bases, with 7 bases between. The CDR3 has 11 residues. CDR3 DNA: TGTGCCAGCAGTGCTCCGATTACGCAGTATTTT. Residues: CASSAPITQYF.

The chain uses TRBV4-3 and TRBJ1-5, with D unresolved. This CDR3 has 13 residues. Germline CDR1 and CDR2: LGHNA and YSLEER. Trimming pared 2 bases from V and 7 bases from J, leaving 9 bases between. DNA of the CDR3: TGCGCCAGCAGCCAACGCAGCGGGCAGCCCCAGCATTTT. It is translated as CASSQRSGQPQHF.

This clonotype was detected a few times. The rearrangement joins TRBV24-1 to TRBJ1-2; TRBD1 is a possible D gene (5 bases). Germline V gives CDR1 KGHDR, CDR2 SFDVKD. The CDR3 runs to 13 residues. V lost 5 bases and J lost 3, with 9 bases in between. CDR3 in amino acids: CATSGPRDYGYTF. The CDR3 nucleotides are TGTGCCACCAGTGGCCCCAGGGACTATGGCTACACCTTC.

The chain joins TRBV27 to TRBJ2-3; no reliable D call. This CDR3 has 16 residues. V was shortened by 2 bases and J by 4 bases, with 16 bases between the two germline ends. Germline CDR1 and CDR2: MNHEY and SMNVEV (reference sequence). The CDR3, as DNA: TGTGCCAGCAGTTTAACGAGGACGCTAGGCGCAGATACGCAGTATTTT. This sequence encodes CASSLTRTLGADTQYF.

This clonotype was detected many times. V gene TRBV6-5 combines with J gene TRBJ1-1, with 10 bases lining up with TRBD1. CDR1 and CDR2 from the germline V gene are MNHEY and SVGAGI. The CDR3 contains 16 residues. The junction had 5 bases not matched to a gene; V was cut back by 4 bases and J by 0 bases. The CDR3 region has the DNA TGTGCCAGCAGTTTGGGACAGGGGCTCATGAACACTGAAGCTTTCTTT. Translated: CASSLGQGLMNTEAFF.

Here the CDR3 DNA reads TGTGCCAGCAGCTTAGGTATTACGGAAGAGACCCAGTACTTC. Encoded protein: CASSLGITEETQYF. The chain carries TRBV7-9 and TRBJ2-5; D is ambiguous. CDR1 is SEHNR and CDR2 is FQNEAQ in the germline V gene (reference sequence). V was shortened by 1 base and J by 3 bases, with 9 bases between the two germline ends. This CDR3 has 14 amino acids.